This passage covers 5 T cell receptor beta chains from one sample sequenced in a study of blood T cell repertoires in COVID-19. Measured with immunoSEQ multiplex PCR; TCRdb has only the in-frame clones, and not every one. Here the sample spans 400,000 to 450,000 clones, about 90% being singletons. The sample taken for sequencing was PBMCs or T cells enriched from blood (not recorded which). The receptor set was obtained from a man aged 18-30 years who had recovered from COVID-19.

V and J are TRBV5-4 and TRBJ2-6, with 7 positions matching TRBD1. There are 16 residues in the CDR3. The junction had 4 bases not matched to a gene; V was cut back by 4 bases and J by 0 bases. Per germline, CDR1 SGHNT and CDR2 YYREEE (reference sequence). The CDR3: CASSIQGSSGANVLTF. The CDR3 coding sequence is TGTGCCAGCAGCATACAGGGGAGCTCTGGGGCCAACGTCCTGACTTTC.

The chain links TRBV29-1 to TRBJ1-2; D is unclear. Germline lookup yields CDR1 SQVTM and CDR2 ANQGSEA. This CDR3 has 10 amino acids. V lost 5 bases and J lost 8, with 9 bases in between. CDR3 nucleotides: TGCAGCGTTCGGGAGGGAGGCTACACCTTC. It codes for CSVREGGYTF.

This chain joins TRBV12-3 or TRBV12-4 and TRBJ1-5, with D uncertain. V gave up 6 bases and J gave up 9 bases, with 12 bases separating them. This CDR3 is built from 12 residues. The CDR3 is CASSLALGPQHF. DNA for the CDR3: TGTGCCAGCAGCTTGGCCCTTGGGCCCCAGCATTTT.

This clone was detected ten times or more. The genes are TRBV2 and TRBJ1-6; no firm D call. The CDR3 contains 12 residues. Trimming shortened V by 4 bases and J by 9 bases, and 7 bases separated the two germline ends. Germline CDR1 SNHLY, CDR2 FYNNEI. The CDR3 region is CASSGEGSPLHF. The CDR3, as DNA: TGTGCCAGCAGTGGGGAGGGTTCACCCCTCCACTTT.

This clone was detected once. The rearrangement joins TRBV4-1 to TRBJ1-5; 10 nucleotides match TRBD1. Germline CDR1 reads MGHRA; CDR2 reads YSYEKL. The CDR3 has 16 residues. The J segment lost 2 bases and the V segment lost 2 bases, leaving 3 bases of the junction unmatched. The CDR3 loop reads CASSQRQGAGNQPQHF. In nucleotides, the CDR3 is TGCGCCAGCAGCCAAAGACAGGGGGCGGGCAATCAGCCCCAGCATTTT.